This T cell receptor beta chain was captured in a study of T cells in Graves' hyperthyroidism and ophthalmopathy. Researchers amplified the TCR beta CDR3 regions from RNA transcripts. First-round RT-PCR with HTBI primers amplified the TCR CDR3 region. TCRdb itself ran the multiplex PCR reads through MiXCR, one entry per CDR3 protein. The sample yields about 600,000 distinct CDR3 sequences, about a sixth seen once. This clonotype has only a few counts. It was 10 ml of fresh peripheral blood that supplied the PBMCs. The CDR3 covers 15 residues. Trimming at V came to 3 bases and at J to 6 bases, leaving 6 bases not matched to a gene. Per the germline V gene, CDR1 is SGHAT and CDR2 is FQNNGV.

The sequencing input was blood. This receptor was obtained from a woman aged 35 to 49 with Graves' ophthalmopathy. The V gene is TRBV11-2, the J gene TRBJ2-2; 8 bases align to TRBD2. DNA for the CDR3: TGTGCCAGCAGCTTGGTGGGACTAGAACCCGGGGAGCTGTTTTTT. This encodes CASSLVGLEPGELFF.